This T cell receptor beta chain was sequenced during a study of identifying expanded T cells in peripheral blood. Study-wide results and caveats: Technical replicates showed about 1.2 changed clones; about 2 weeks about 16.4; four weeks 19. Variance in clone template counts between two-week samples significantly increased with total template count across all healthy donors.

Trimming removed 3 bases at V and 1 base at J, with 14 bases between. CDR3 length equals 16 residues. From germline, CDR1 is SGHDT and CDR2 YYEEEE. Regarding this clone: What it binds is not known.

During the collection period, no donor immune events like infections were recorded. Clones were read by immunoSEQ multiplex PCR, and TCRdb kept only the in-frame ones, dropping some. Among 90,000 to 120,000 clones listed, around 89% were seen once. Sequencing was performed on blood. The source of this sequence is a person aged 18 to 75 in good health. This chain links TRBV5-6 with TRBJ1-5; TRBD1 might be the D (5 bases). The chain's CDR3 is CASSWGGQGSNQPQHF. In DNA, the CDR3 is TGTGCCAGCAGCTGGGGGGGTCAAGGAAGCAATCAGCCCCAGCATTTT.